This is a list of T cell receptor beta chains from one sample in a study of cytomegalovirus exposure and HLA in healthy donors. Method: immunoSEQ multiplex PCR; TCRdb's copy keeps in-frame clones and lacks some. The repertoire holds approximately 140,000 clones, with approximately 86% as singletons. The sequenced sample consisted of PBMCs. The receptors originated from a woman between 40 and 50 years old in good health and CMV-seronegative. The CDR3 runs from the conserved cysteine through the conserved F or W. Fields, in order: clone size, J gene, D gene, V gene, CDR3 DNA, CDR3 protein. The D gene is left open where the match is weak. Size is stated for part of the rows, as once, few or many counts, or as a class when the clone is expanded.

size: NA; J: TRBJ2-1; D: NA; V: TRBV6-6; DNA: TGTGCCAGCAGCCCTGGACTTTTCAATGAGCAGTTCTTC; CDR3: CASSPGLFNEQFF
size: NA; J: TRBJ2-2; D: TRBD1; V: TRBV11-2; DNA: TGTGCCAGCAGCTTGTTCGGGACAGGGAACACCGGGGAGCTGTTTTTT; CDR3: CASSLFGTGNTGELFF
size: NA; J: TRBJ2-7; D: TRBD2; V: TRBV5-1; DNA: TGCGCCAGCAGCTTGAACCTAGCGGGAGCCAGGGAGCAGTACTTC; CDR3: CASSLNLAGAREQYF
size: NA; J: TRBJ2-7; D: TRBD1; V: TRBV27; DNA: TGTGCCAGCAGGCCGGGACAGGGGGCTGGGGAGCAGTACTTC; CDR3: CASRPGQGAGEQYF
size: NA; J: TRBJ1-2; D: TRBD1; V: TRBV6-1; DNA: TGTGCCAGCGCCCGCGACAGGGGGCGTGGCGGCTACACCTTC; CDR3: CASARDRGRGGYTF
size: NA; J: TRBJ2-3; D: TRBD2; V: TRBV4-1; DNA: TGCGCCAGCAGCCAAGGGGCTCCGGGACTAGCGGGAGCGGATACGCAGTATTTT; CDR3: CASSQGAPGLAGADTQYF
size: NA; J: TRBJ2-3; D: TRBD2; V: TRBV19; DNA: TGTGCCAGTAGTATTCATAGGACTAGCGCCGACACAGATACGCAGTATTTT; CDR3: CASSIHRTSADTDTQYF
size: NA; J: TRBJ2-7; D: TRBD1; V: TRBV2; DNA: TGTGCCAGAAGGGACAGATACGAGCAGTACTTC; CDR3: CARRDRYEQYF
size: NA; J: TRBJ2-3; D: TRBD2; V: TRBV4-3; DNA: TGCGCCAGCAGACCCAGTATGGGAGGGCTCACAGATACGCAGTATTTT; CDR3: CASRPSMGGLTDTQYF
size: NA; J: TRBJ2-3; D: NA; V: TRBV6-5; DNA: TGTGCCAGCAGTTTCTCCCCCGGGACATCAACAGATACGCAGTATTTT; CDR3: CASSFSPGTSTDTQYF
size: once; J: TRBJ1-5; D: TRBD1; V: TRBV6-5; DNA: TGTGCCAGCAGCCGCCAGGGGGGCAATCAGCCCCAGCATTTT; CDR3: CASSRQGGNQPQHF
size: NA; J: TRBJ2-7; D: TRBD1; V: TRBV11-3; DNA: TGTGCCAGCAGGCACAGGGACAGACCTTACGAGCAGTACTTC; CDR3: CASRHRDRPYEQYF
size: NA; J: TRBJ2-7; D: NA; V: TRBV27; DNA: TGTGCCAGCGGGACATTCGGGGCCGTTTCCTACGAGCAGTACTTC; CDR3: CASGTFGAVSYEQYF
size: NA; J: TRBJ2-3; D: NA; V: TRBV7-9; DNA: TGTTCCAGCAGCTTACAGCGGCGGGGAGATACGCAGTATTTT; CDR3: CSSSLQRRGDTQYF
size: NA; J: TRBJ2-1; D: TRBD2; V: TRBV11-3; DNA: TGTGCCAGCAGCCCCGGATGGAAGACAGGACTAGCGGACTACAATGAGCAGTTCTTC; CDR3: CASSPGWKTGLADYNEQFF
size: NA; J: TRBJ2-2; D: NA; V: TRBV11-2; DNA: TGTGCCAGCAGCGGTCCGGGACTTGGGGAGCTGTTTTTT; CDR3: CASSGPGLGELFF
size: NA; J: TRBJ2-5; D: NA; V: TRBV7-9; DNA: TGTGCCAGCAGCTTTTCGGGGGATGAGACCCAGTACTTC; CDR3: CASSFSGDETQYF
size: NA; J: TRBJ2-5; D: NA; V: TRBV6-5; DNA: TGTGCCAGCAGTTACTCCATAGCGGCTCAAGAGACCCAGTACTTC; CDR3: CASSYSIAAQETQYF
size: NA; J: TRBJ1-1; D: NA; V: TRBV7-8; DNA: TGTGCCAGCAGCTTATATCTGAACACTGAAGCTTTCTTT; CDR3: CASSLYLNTEAFF
size: NA; J: TRBJ2-1; D: NA; V: TRBV30; DNA: TGTGCCTGGAACAGGGCGTCCTACAATGAGCAGTTCTTC; CDR3: CAWNRASYNEQFF
size: NA; J: TRBJ1-5; D: NA; V: TRBV6-5; DNA: TGTGCCAGCAGGGATGGCCAACAGGGTTTTCCCCAGCATTTT; CDR3: CASRDGQQGFPQHF
size: NA; J: TRBJ1-5; D: NA; V: TRBV25-1; DNA: TGTGCCAGCAGTGAAGTGGGAGGGGGGGACATCATGGCCCAGCATTTT; CDR3: CASSEVGGGDIMAQHF
size: NA; J: TRBJ1-5; D: NA; V: TRBV7-2; DNA: TGTGCCAGCAGCTTATTTCCAGGTAGCAATCAGCCCCAGCATTTT; CDR3: CASSLFPGSNQPQHF
size: NA; J: TRBJ1-5; D: NA; V: TRBV9; DNA: TGTGCCAGCAGCGTAGGCGACAGAGCTAGCAATCAGCCCCAGCATTTT; CDR3: CASSVGDRASNQPQHF
size: NA; J: TRBJ2-3; D: NA; V: TRBV19; DNA: TGTGCCAGTAGTAGGGACATTAGCACAGATACGCAGTATTTT; CDR3: CASSRDISTDTQYF
size: NA; J: TRBJ2-2; D: NA; V: TRBV5-5; DNA: TGTGCCAGCAGCCAACAGGGGACTGGTCTCTGGGAGCTGTTTTTT; CDR3: CASSQQGTGLWELFF
size: NA; J: TRBJ2-3; D: NA; V: TRBV11-3; DNA: TGTGCCAGCAGCTTATATGGGAGACGGGCTAGCACAGATACGCAGTATTTT; CDR3: CASSLYGRRASTDTQYF
size: NA; J: TRBJ2-3; D: TRBD2; V: TRBV19; DNA: TGTGCCAGTACGCCTAGCGGTACAGATACGCAGTATTTT; CDR3: CASTPSGTDTQYF
size: few; J: TRBJ1-4; D: TRBD1; V: TRBV4-1; DNA: TGCGCCAGCAGCCAAGGGGTGGGAACAGGGGTGGGGGAACTGTTTTTT; CDR3: CASSQGVGTGVGELFF
size: NA; J: TRBJ2-3; D: TRBD2; V: TRBV6-6; DNA: TGTGCCAGCGGAGCTAGCGGGAGTGATGGCACAGATACGCAGTATTTT; CDR3: CASGASGSDGTDTQYF
size: NA; J: TRBJ1-1; D: TRBD1; V: TRBV18; DNA: TGTGCCAGCTCACGCAACCCCACCGGGACAGGGGGGAATGAAGCTTTCTTT; CDR3: CASSRNPTGTGGNEAFF
size: NA; J: TRBJ1-5; D: NA; V: TRBV7-9; DNA: TGTTCCAGCAGCTTAGGCACGAGAGTAAATCAGCCCCAGCATTTT; CDR3: CSSSLGTRVNQPQHF
size: NA; J: TRBJ1-1; D: TRBD1; V: TRBV4-3; DNA: TGCGCCAGCAGCCAAGATCTTCGACAGGGTGGCACTGAAGCTTTCTTT; CDR3: CASSQDLRQGGTEAFF
size: NA; J: TRBJ2-1; D: NA; V: TRBV6-1; DNA: TGTGCCAGCACATTAACGGGAGCCTACAATGAGCAGTTCTTC; CDR3: CASTLTGAYNEQFF
size: NA; J: TRBJ2-1; D: TRBD1; V: TRBV5-1; DNA: TGCGCCAGCAGCTTGGGCGGACAGGACGCTAACAATGAGCAGTTCTTC; CDR3: CASSLGGQDANNEQFF
size: NA; J: TRBJ2-7; D: TRBD1; V: TRBV5-4; DNA: TGTGCCAGCAGCTTGGCGGGACAGATATACGAGCAGTACTTC; CDR3: CASSLAGQIYEQYF
size: NA; J: TRBJ2-1; D: NA; V: TRBV30; DNA: TGTGCCTGGAACCGGGACAATGAGCAGTTCTTC; CDR3: CAWNRDNEQFF
size: NA; J: TRBJ2-5; D: NA; V: TRBV4-1; DNA: TGCGCCAGCAGCCCGAATAAACGGGGTAAAGAGACCCAGTACTTC; CDR3: CASSPNKRGKETQYF
size: NA; J: TRBJ1-2; D: NA; V: TRBV28; DNA: TGTGCCAGCAGGGCAGATAGCAACTATGGCTACACCTTC; CDR3: CASRADSNYGYTF
size: NA; J: TRBJ2-1; D: TRBD2; V: TRBV5-1; DNA: TGCGCCAGCAGCATAACTAGCGGTACCTACAATGAGCAGTTCTTC; CDR3: CASSITSGTYNEQFF
size: NA; J: TRBJ2-5; D: NA; V: TRBV7-8; DNA: TGTGCCAGCAGCTTCAGGGGAGGGCTCCAAGAGACCCAGTACTTC; CDR3: CASSFRGGLQETQYF
size: NA; J: TRBJ2-7; D: TRBD2; V: TRBV10-2; DNA: TGCGCCAGCAGACTAGCGGGAGGGCCTGAGCAGTACTTC; CDR3: CASRLAGGPEQYF
size: NA; J: TRBJ2-7; D: TRBD2; V: TRBV30; DNA: TGTGCCTCCAACCGCGGGACTAGCGGGGAAGGCTACGAGCAGTACTTC; CDR3: CASNRGTSGEGYEQYF
size: NA; J: TRBJ2-7; D: NA; V: TRBV27; DNA: TGTGCCAGCAGTTCCACCCCTGCGGGGCTGGGGGTCGAGCAGTACTTC; CDR3: CASSSTPAGLGVEQYF
size: NA; J: TRBJ2-1; D: TRBD2; V: TRBV18; DNA: TGTGCCAGCTCATCCCTAGCGGGAACGTACAATGAGCAGTTCTTC; CDR3: CASSSLAGTYNEQFF
size: NA; J: TRBJ2-6; D: NA; V: TRBV25-1; DNA: TGTGCCAGCAGTGGCCTTTACAGGCCTGGGGCCAACGTCCTGACTTTC; CDR3: CASSGLYRPGANVLTF
size: NA; J: TRBJ1-2; D: TRBD1; V: TRBV27; DNA: TGTGCCAGCAGTTCCGGGACAGTCGTCCATGCTGGTGGCTACACCTTC; CDR3: CASSSGTVVHAGGYTF
size: NA; J: TRBJ2-3; D: TRBD2; V: TRBV7-2; DNA: TGTGCCAGCAGCTTAGTACTAGCGGGAGTGCGAGATACGCAGTATTTT; CDR3: CASSLVLAGVRDTQYF